Sequencing of this TCR beta chain was carried out in a study of radiation and T cells in renal cell carcinoma (TCRdb year 2020). About the investigation overall: The samples were obtained from a clinical trial, where primary renal cell carcinomas were treated with 15 Gy stereotactic body radiation therapy and then removed by nephrectomy 4 weeks afterward. Across all 53 samples, roughly 3,700,000 unique CDR3 nucleotide sequences encoding over 2.5 million unique CDR3 amino acid sequences were identified. TCR beta sequencing covered 50 to 55 samples in total, comprising roughly 26 tumors and 27 peripheral blood samples.

Reading from cysteine to phenylalanine, the CDR3 counts 15 amino acids. This entry keeps only the CDR3 DNA: 45 bases, framed from base 1. V and J are trimmed by 4 bases and 8 bases, and the gene matches miss 9 bases of the junction. CDR1 and CDR2, looked up from the germline V gene, are SGHTA and FQGNSA. The time point label of this sample denotes: baseline pretreatment blood. What this sample's treatment or condition label stands for: 15 Gy SBRT to primary tumor, nephrectomy 4 weeks later. Serial peripheral blood from radiation-treated patients was sampled at baseline, 2 weeks and 4 weeks after SBRT to track tumor-enriched clonotypes. Every patient's renal cell carcinoma showed clear cell pathology. The QIAamp DNA Blood Mini Kit (Qiagen) was used to prepare genomic DNA for TCR sequencing. The analyses included just those samples that passed every quality control check. What the work shows at the level of the full study, not this receptor alone: Blood repertoire dynamics were not followed beyond 4 weeks after treatment. Because pretreatment tumor biopsies were not available, the study could not determine whether clonotypes were already present within the tumor at baseline. With a single-armed trial design, the study had no way to address how radiation dose or scheduling affects the TCR repertoire. In blood, the top tumor clonotypes increased from baseline to 2 weeks after radiation and then shrank by 4 weeks, which suggests a temporary expansion of tumor-resident clones.

The immunoSEQ kit was used, according to the manufacturer's recommendations, to generate TCR beta libraries from genomic DNA. To prepare libraries, a first multiplex PCR with proprietary primers was run, followed by a second PCR that added unique barcodes, and a bead cleanup was done after each round. A positive control reaction and a negative control reaction, both provided in the kit, were run with every batch of samples. The final libraries were assessed on an Agilent 4200 TapeStation D1000 ScreenTape, pooled by volume, and quantified by qPCR. Sequencing was performed on an Illumina NextSeq500 using a MidOutput 150-cycle cartridge, with 156 Read1 cycles, 15 Index1 cycles, and the kit custom primers. The pooled library was loaded at 0.9 to 1 pM with an approximately 18% PhiX control spike-in. The authors processed their data as follows. Vendor-processed data were analyzed in R, and a clonotype was defined as all T cells sharing the same CDR3 nucleotide sequence. In the clone abundance analyses, frequencies were normalized to the 10,000 most abundant clones in each sample. Public T cell clones, which averaged fewer than five per sample, were removed prior to analysis. Tumor-enriched clonotypes and baseline blood-enriched clonotypes were defined as those with an abundance difference of at least 32-fold between compartments. A beta-binomial differential abundance model was applied to find clonotypes that expanded or contracted between blood time points. Tumor-blood repertoire similarity was measured with the Baroni-Urbani and Buser coefficient, and group comparisons used two-tailed Wilcoxon tests in R. TCRdb took over this immuneACCESS table, retaining in-frame rearrangements with V and J assigned. Such tables are incomplete; in checked studies, under half of the missing clones stem from an unresolved V gene, and the remainder is unexplained. V and J calls plus clone size are reproduced from that table; the DNA served to infer D and trimming. This sample comprises 110,000 to 150,000 clones, approximately 82% of them detected only once. The ten biggest clones cover under 25% of the sample.

This clone has just one count. Its antigen remains undetermined. Nothing much larger sits one base from this clone, and base qualities are not available. The sample consisted of blood, taken from a patient whose treatment included radiotherapy and nephrectomy. Recombination linked TRBV7-2 to TRBJ1-4, with 8 junctional bases fitting TRBD1. This clonotype was obtained from a woman aged 50 to 60 with renal cell carcinoma. The sequenced DNA: TGTGCCAGCAGCTCCCCCGGACAGGGTTTGGAAAAACTGTTTTTT. The resulting protein is CASSSPGQGLEKLFF.